The 14 T cell receptor beta chains below were found in one sample sequenced in a study of CD8 T cells in Susac syndrome (dated by TCRdb to between 2018 and 2021). The library was made by the immunoSEQ multiplex PCR assay. RNA was extracted using the RNeasy kit, and roughly 0.45 to 1 microgram was reverse transcribed with random hexamers. The public reads were quality trimmed at Q25 with fastp and then assembled into clones with MiXCR by TCRdb, keeping productive beta chains. For every CDR3 protein sequence, its rows merge into one entry that carries the most common genes and DNA. Here the sample has approximately 300,000 distinct CDR3 sequences; 65% to 90% occur a single time. Around 0.2% of the sample lies in the top ten. The specimen was CD8+ T cells from PBMCs. The receptors stem from a human donor with multiple sclerosis.

The sample holds a few counts of this clonotype. The V and J genes are TRBV20-1 and TRBJ2-7; 7 bases are shared with TRBD1. The germline V gene encodes CDR1 DFQATT and CDR2 SNEGSKA (reference sequence). With 0 bases clipped from V and 4 bases from J, the junction kept 6 bases outside the gene matches. The CDR3 runs to 14 residues. The CDR3 here is CSARDRDRDYEQYF. In DNA form, the CDR3 reads TGCAGTGCTAGAGACCGGGACAGAGATTACGAGCAGTACTTC.

In DNA form, the CDR3 reads TGTGCCAGCAGCCCGACGAGTGGGGTAGCTCGGGAGACCCAGTACTTC. This encodes CASSPTSGVARETQYF. V gene TRBV7-8 combines with J gene TRBJ2-5, with no clear D. The CDR3 has 16 residues. V was trimmed by 5 bases and J by 5 bases, leaving 21 bases between them. Per germline, CDR1 SGHVS and CDR2 FQNEAQ.

The V gene is TRBV7-9, the J gene TRBJ1-1; perhaps TRBD1 as D (5 bases). The germline V gene has CDR1 SEHNR and CDR2 FQNEAQ (reference sequence). The CDR3 consists of 12 residues. V was trimmed by 5 bases and J by 6 bases, leaving 10 bases between them. The CDR3 region has the DNA TGTGCCAGCAGCCTGAGGGGTCCTGAAGCTTTCTTT. This translates into CASSLRGPEAFF. The whole variable domain, filled in from reference TRBV7-9 and TRBJ1-1, reads DTGVSQNPRHKITKRGQNVTFRCDPISEHNRLYWYRQTLGQGPEFLTYFQNEAQLEKSRLLSDRFSAERPKGSFSTLEIQRTEQGDSAMYLCASSLRGPEAFFGQGTRLTVV.

The chain has TRBV6-5 and TRBJ2-3; a weak D match, TRBD1 (7 bases). This CDR3 spans 12 amino acids. The V end was cut by 7 bases, the J end by 3 bases, with 8 bases between. CDR1 is MNHEY and CDR2 is SVGAGI in the germline V gene. This CDR3 is CASTGGTDTQYF. Written as DNA, the CDR3 is TGTGCCAGCACAGGGGGGACAGATACGCAGTATTTT.

The chain combines TRBV12-3 or TRBV12-4 with TRBJ2-1, with a weak D call TRBD2 (11 bases). The ends were cut back, 5 bases at V and 7 bases at J, with 33 bases in the middle. The CDR3 extends over 20 amino acids. The CDR3 nucleotides are TGTGCCAGCAGTATCCGGGACAGGGGCACTAGCGGGAGAAGTTTGAATGAGCAGTTCTTC. Translating gives CASSIRDRGTSGRSLNEQFF.

This rearrangement joins TRBV6-5 to TRBJ2-1, with no clear D. The V end was cut by 0 bases, the J end by 9 bases, with 12 bases between. CDR1 MNHEY and CDR2 SVGAGI come from the germline V gene. The length of the CDR3 is 14 residues. The CDR3 DNA is TGTGCCAGCAGTTACTCGATGCCGAAGAGTGAGCAGTTCTTC. This gives the protein CASSYSMPKSEQFF.

The chain employs TRBV15 and TRBJ2-5; a weak D match, TRBD1 (5 bases). Trimming pared 5 bases from V and 5 bases from J, leaving 15 bases between. Germline CDR1 and CDR2: LNHNV and YYDKDF (reference sequence). The CDR3 covers 14 residues. Written as DNA, the CDR3 is TGTGCCACCAGCCGTATGGGGCTAGTGGAGACCCAGTACTTC. Protein sequence: CATSRMGLVETQYF.

The chain carries TRBV14 and TRBJ2-1; 11 bases fit TRBD2. With 3 bases clipped from V and 7 bases from J, the junction kept 5 bases outside the gene matches. Germline CDR1 reads SGHDN; CDR2 reads FVKESK. This CDR3 spans 15 amino acids. The CDR3 is CASSHGTSGYNEQFF. The CDR3 nucleotides are TGTGCCAGCAGCCACGGGACTAGCGGTTATAATGAGCAGTTCTTC. Together with reference TRBV14 and TRBJ2-1, the CDR3 gives the full variable domain: EAGVTQFPSHSVIEKGQTVTLRCDPISGHDNLYWYRRVMGKEIKFLLHFVKESKQDESGMPNNRFLAERTGGTYSTLKVQPAELEDSGVYFCASSHGTSGYNEQFFGPGTRLTVL.

This clonotype was detected a few times. This chain links TRBV5-4 with TRBJ1-1; no clear D gene. Germline V CDR1 and CDR2: SGHNT, YYREEE (reference sequence). The V end was cut by 0 bases, the J end by 0 bases, with 9 bases between. The CDR3 sequence is 15 residues long. The CDR3 DNA is TGTGCCAGCAGCTTGGACGGTACCTTGAACACTGAAGCTTTCTTT. Amino acids: CASSLDGTLNTEAFF. Full variable domain (remainder filled in from reference TRBV5-4 and TRBJ1-1): ETGVTQSPTHLIKTRGQQVTLRCSSQSGHNTVSWYQQALGQGPQFIFQYYREEENGRGNFPPRFSGLQFPNYSSELNVNALELDDSALYLCASSLDGTLNTEAFFGQGTRLTVV.

As DNA, the CDR3 is TGCAGTGCTAGAGACACAGGGACAGGGGATCCCTACGAGCAGTACTTC. Translating it yields CSARDTGTGDPYEQYF. The gene calls are TRBV20-1 and TRBJ2-7, with TRBD1 matching 10 bases. J lost 2 bases, V lost 0 bases, and 7 bases had no gene match. Looked up from germline, CDR1 is DFQATT and CDR2 is SNEGSKA (reference sequence). This CDR3 contains 16 residues.

J is TRBJ2-3 and V is TRBV7-9, with 8 bases identical to TRBD2. Germline V gene data show CDR1 as SEHNR and CDR2 as FQNEAQ (reference sequence). CDR3 length equals 16 residues. Losses at the gene ends were 0 bases for V and 5 bases for J; bases not matched to a gene: 7. The CDR3 spells CASSLAPLAAGDTQYF. In DNA form, the CDR3 reads TGTGCCAGCAGCTTAGCGCCACTAGCGGCTGGAGATACGCAGTATTTT.

CDR3 sequence reads: CASSPGTAVEQYF. CDR3 bases: TGTGCCAGCAGCCCGGGGACAGCGGTTGAGCAGTACTTC. The rearrangement uses TRBV7-9 and TRBJ2-7; 7 nucleotides match TRBD1. The V segment lost 5 bases and the J segment 7 bases; nucleotides outside the gene matches: 8. The CDR3 sequence is 13 residues long. CDR1 and CDR2 from the germline V gene are SEHNR and FQNEAQ (reference sequence).

The chain uses TRBV11-2 and TRBJ2-1, with 8 bases matching TRBD1. Per germline, CDR1 SGHAT and CDR2 FQNNGV. Trimming cost V 8 bases and J 4 bases; bases outside gene matches: 4. The CDR3 consists of 13 residues. The CDR3 bases are TGTGCCAGCTGGACAGGGAAATACAATGAGCAGTTCTTC. This translates into CASWTGKYNEQFF. The full variable domain, in which reference TRBV11-2 and TRBJ2-1 provide the parts outside the CDR3, is EAGVAQSPRYKIIEKRQSVAFWCNPISGHATLYWYQQILGQGPKLLIQFQNNGVVDDSQLPKDRFSAERLKGVDSTLKIQPAKLEDSAVYLCASWTGKYNEQFFGPGTRLTVL.

The chain combines TRBV5-1 with TRBJ2-1; 8 nucleotides line up with TRBD2. J lost 9 bases, V lost 4 bases, and 6 bases had no gene match. The CDR3 is 13 residues long. Germline V gene data show CDR1 as SGHRS and CDR2 as YFSETQ. CDR3 region: CASSLAGGPEQFF. The CDR3 bases are TGCGCCAGCAGCCTGGCGGGGGGACCTGAGCAGTTCTTC.